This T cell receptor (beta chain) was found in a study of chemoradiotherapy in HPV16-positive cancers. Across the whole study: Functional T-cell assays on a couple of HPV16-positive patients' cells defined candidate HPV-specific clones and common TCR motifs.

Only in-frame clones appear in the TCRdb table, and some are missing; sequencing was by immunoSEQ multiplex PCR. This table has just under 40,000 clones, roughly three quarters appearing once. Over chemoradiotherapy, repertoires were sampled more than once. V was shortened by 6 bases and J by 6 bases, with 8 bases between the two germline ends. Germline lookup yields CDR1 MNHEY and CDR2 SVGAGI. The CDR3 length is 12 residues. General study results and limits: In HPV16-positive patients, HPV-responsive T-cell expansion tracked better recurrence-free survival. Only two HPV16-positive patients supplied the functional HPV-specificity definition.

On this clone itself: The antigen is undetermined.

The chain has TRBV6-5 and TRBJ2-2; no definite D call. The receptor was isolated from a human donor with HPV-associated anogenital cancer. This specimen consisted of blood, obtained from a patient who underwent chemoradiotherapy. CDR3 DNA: TGTGCCAGCAGCCCGGCGTCCGGGGAGCTGTTTTTT. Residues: CASSPASGELFF.